This T cell receptor beta chain was identified during a study of cytomegalovirus exposure and HLA in healthy donors. Study-level information: Tens of millions of unique TCRs from HLA-typed donors were held in an early release of data. Study-level results: A later analysis reportedly found fewer N-insertions in an Asian-associated ancestry cluster than the roughly 670-donor mean.

The germline V gene has CDR1 MDHEN and CDR2 SYDVKM. The CDR3 covers 15 residues. V was clipped by 6 bases and J by 1 base, with 13 bases between them. On this clone itself: What it binds is unknown.

Healthy bone marrow donors formed the donor group. Donors sampled were nominally healthy, though unrecorded immune exposures were likely. Vbeta (60) and Jbeta (13) primers were used in the PCR. The data were produced by immunoSEQ multiplex PCR, yet TCRdb's version contains in-frame clones alone and is incomplete. The sample consists of about 160,000 clones, 75% to 85% of them appearing once. The chain uses TRBV28 and TRBJ1-3; D remains unclear. This clonotype originated in a man aged 50 or older in good health and CMV-seropositive. The specimen was PBMCs. In nucleotides, the CDR3 is TGTGCCAGCAGCCCCCCGGGGTGGTCTGGAAACACCATATATTTT. It is translated as CASSPPGWSGNTIYF.